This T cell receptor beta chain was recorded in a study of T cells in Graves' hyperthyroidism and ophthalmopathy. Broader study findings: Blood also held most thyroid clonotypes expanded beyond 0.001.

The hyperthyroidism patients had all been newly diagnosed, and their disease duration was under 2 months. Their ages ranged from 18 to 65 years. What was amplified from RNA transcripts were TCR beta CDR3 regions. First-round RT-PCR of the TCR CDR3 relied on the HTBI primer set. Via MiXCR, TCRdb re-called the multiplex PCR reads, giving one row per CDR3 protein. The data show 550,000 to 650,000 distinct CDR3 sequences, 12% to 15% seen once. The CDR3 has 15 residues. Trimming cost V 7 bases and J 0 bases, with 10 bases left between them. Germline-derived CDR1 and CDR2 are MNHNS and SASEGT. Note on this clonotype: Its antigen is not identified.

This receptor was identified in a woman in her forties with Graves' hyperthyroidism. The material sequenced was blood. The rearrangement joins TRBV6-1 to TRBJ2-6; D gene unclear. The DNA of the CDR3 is TGTGCCAGCACGGCTGTTTTCTCTGGGGCCAACGTCCTGACTTTC. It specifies CASTAVFSGANVLTF.